The text below deals with one T cell receptor (beta chain). Its antigen is not identified. The record originates from a study of blood T cells in healthy people across ages. The authors ran a second PCR of about 6 to 11 cycles using a sample-barcoded 5' primer and a J-beta primer mix. Each CDR3 protein is one row after TCRdb ran MiXCR on the 5' RACE reads. The sample yields around 1,000,000 distinct CDR3 sequences, almost 25% seen once. Notes on the study in general: As naive T cell percentage varied, TCR beta diversity correlated strongly with it.

The germline V gene has CDR1 MDHEN and CDR2 SYDVKM. CDR3 length: 16 residues. V was pared by 3 bases and J by 2 bases, with 17 bases between. The same sample was also used in a study of T cells of mothers and their children.

The V gene is TRBV28, the J gene TRBJ2-7; no firm D call. The sequencing sample was made of blood. The receptor was derived from a girl aged 2-15 years in good health. CDR3: CASSFNLGLGAYEQYF. Here the CDR3 DNA reads TGTGCCAGCAGTTTTAACTTAGGGCTAGGCGCCTACGAGCAGTACTTC.